Presented here are 16 T cell receptor beta chains from one specimen sequenced in a study of cytomegalovirus exposure and HLA in healthy donors. 60 Vbeta and 13 Jbeta primers were used in PCR. TCRdb's table, derived via immunoSEQ multiplex PCR, lists solely in-frame clones and lacks some. This sample's clone table lists tens of thousands of clones. Sequenced sample: PBMCs. Receptors were obtained from a male donor in good health and CMV-seronegative.

V usage is TRBV10-1 and J usage is TRBJ2-7; D is possibly TRBD2 (6 bases). From germline, CDR1 is WNHNN and CDR2 SYGVQD (reference sequence). This CDR3 spans 14 amino acids. V lost 5 bases and J lost 2, with 13 bases in between. CDR3 sequence reads: CASSTRLDAYEQYF. The CDR3 region has the DNA TGCGCCAGCAGTACGAGACTAGACGCCTACGAGCAGTACTTC.

The J gene is TRBJ1-2, the V gene TRBV6-5, with 12 bases matching TRBD1. This CDR3 has 15 amino acids. V lost 5 bases, J lost 8 bases, and 9 bases stayed unmatched. The V gene's germline CDR1 is MNHEY and CDR2 SVGAGI. The CDR3 DNA reads as TGTGCCAGCAGTAAAGGGACAGGGGGCTTGCTGGGCTACACCTTC. Its translation: CASSKGTGGLLGYTF.

The gene calls are TRBV25-1 and TRBJ1-1; maybe TRBD1 (6 bases). This CDR3 comprises 14 residues. Trimming removed 1 base at V and 8 bases at J, with 14 bases between. Germline assignment: CDR1 MGHDK and CDR2 SYGVNS. The CDR3 loop is CASSELRGGSEAFF. CDR3 DNA: TGTGCCAGCAGTGAATTAAGGGGGGGGTCGGAAGCTTTCTTT. The complete variable domain, with remaining parts taken from reference TRBV25-1 and TRBJ1-1, reads EADIYQTPRYLVIGTGKKITLECSQTMGHDKMYWYQQDPGMELHLIHYSYGVNSTEKGDLSSESTVSRIRTEHFPLTLESARPSHTSQYLCASSELRGGSEAFFGQGTRLTVV.

The chain has TRBV28 and TRBJ1-2, with D possibly being TRBD1 (5 bases). V gave up 3 bases and J gave up 6 bases, with 8 bases separating them. The CDR3 runs to 12 residues. Germline CDR1 MDHEN, CDR2 SYDVKM. The CDR3 is CASSFGGDGYTF. The CDR3 nucleotides are TGTGCCAGCAGTTTTGGGGGGGATGGCTACACCTTC.

The CDR3 sequence: CASSPPGQAYEQYF. Here the CDR3 DNA reads TGTGCCAGCAGCCCACCAGGGCAAGCCTACGAGCAGTACTTC. This chain connects TRBV5-6 to TRBJ2-7; tentatively, D is TRBD1 (5 bases). Deletions cut 4 bases from V and 2 bases from J, with 13 bases between. The germline gives CDR1 SGHDT, CDR2 YYEEEE. This CDR3 spans 14 amino acids.

The chain carries TRBV19 and TRBJ2-7; tentatively, D is TRBD1 (6 bases). V lost 4 bases to trimming and J lost 0 bases, with 13 bases between them. Germline values: CDR1 LNHDA, CDR2 SQIVND (reference sequence). The CDR3 runs to 15 residues. In DNA, the CDR3 is TGTGCCAGTAGTACACAAGGGGGTAGCTCCTACGAGCAGTACTTC. The encoded protein is CASSTQGGSSYEQYF.

V gene TRBV6-5 combines with J gene TRBJ1-2; 7 nucleotides line up with TRBD1. This CDR3 region has 15 residues. V dropped 5 bases and J dropped 4; count of bases not matched to a gene: 10. The germline CDR1 and CDR2 sequences are MNHEY and SVGAGI. Here the CDR3 reads CASSPAPDRLYGYTF. CDR3 in DNA: TGTGCCAGCAGTCCCGCCCCGGACAGGCTCTATGGCTACACCTTC.

This sequence joins TRBV20-1 and TRBJ1-1, with D unresolved. In germline, CDR1 is DFQATT, CDR2 SNEGSKA (reference sequence). The CDR3 contains 10 residues. The CDR3 DNA is TGCAGCGGCGGGAGGCTTGAAGCTTTCTTT. Its protein product is CSGGRLEAFF.

V gene TRBV6-1 combines with J gene TRBJ1-3; D gene ambiguous. Deletions cut 8 bases from V and 8 bases from J, with 19 bases between. The length of the CDR3 is 14 residues. In germline, CDR1 is MNHNS, CDR2 SASEGT. The CDR3 spells CASYRSFGSDTIYF. The CDR3 nucleotides read TGTGCCAGCTACCGGTCCTTCGGGAGCGACACCATATATTTT.

As DNA, the CDR3 is TGCGCCAGCAGTGACCCGGGACAGGGGAACACTGAAGCTTTCTTT. This gives the protein CASSDPGQGNTEAFF. The chain uses TRBV10-1 and TRBJ1-1; 9 nucleotides align to TRBD1. The CDR3 is 15 residues long. Germline CDR1 and CDR2: WNHNN and SYGVQD (reference sequence). V lost 3 bases, J lost 1 base, and 3 bases stayed unmatched.

V and J are TRBV25-1 and TRBJ2-3, with a weak D call TRBD2 (6 bases). The germline V gene encodes CDR1 MGHDK and CDR2 SYGVNS. The germline V and J ends were trimmed by 8 bases and 1 base, with 13 bases remaining between them. The CDR3 covers 14 residues. CDR3 coding DNA: TGTGCCAGCGAGAGGGCGGGACGCACAGATACGCAGTATTTT. It specifies CASERAGRTDTQYF.

The V and J genes are TRBV7-6 and TRBJ1-1, with D uncertain. The CDR3 contains 13 residues. Trimming shortened V by 2 bases and J by 7 bases, and 11 bases separated the two germline ends. Germline assignment: CDR1 SGHVS and CDR2 FNYEAQ. The CDR3, as DNA: TGTGCCAGCAGCTTATCGGACTCACTTGAAGCTTTCTTT. Translated: CASSLSDSLEAFF.

CDR3 DNA: TGCGCCAGCAGCCAAGATCACGGGGGTCGTAGGGGACGGGGCGAGCAGTACTTC. Translation: CASSQDHGGRRGRGEQYF. This chain connects TRBV4-1 to TRBJ2-7, with D maybe TRBD2 (6 bases). Germline V gene lookup returns CDR1 MGHRA and CDR2 YSYEKL. The CDR3 has 18 amino acids. V was cut by 0 bases and J by 6 bases, with 24 bases left in between.

This sequence joins TRBV30 and TRBJ2-7, with 8 bases that match TRBD1. In germline, CDR1 is GTSNPN, CDR2 SVGIG (reference sequence). V lost 1 base, J lost 5 bases, and 4 bases stayed unmatched. The CDR3 is 13 residues long. The DNA of the CDR3 is TGTGCCTGGAGTGGGACAGGGTCCCACGAGCAGTACTTC. Its protein is CAWSGTGSHEQYF.

This rearrangement joins TRBV19 to TRBJ2-7; TRBD1 might be the D (5 bases). From germline, CDR1 is LNHDA and CDR2 SQIVND (reference sequence). CDR3 length equals 15 residues. With 1 base removed from V and 3 bases from J, the gap between germline ends came to 13 bases. The CDR3 is CASSIGAWGHYEQYF. As DNA, the CDR3 is TGTGCCAGTAGTATAGGGGCTTGGGGCCACTACGAGCAGTACTTC.

The chain has TRBV29-1 and TRBJ2-5, with D possibly TRBD2 on 6 matching bases. V lost 4 bases and J lost 6, with 21 bases in between. Germline CDR1 SQVTM, CDR2 ANQGSEA. The CDR3 consists of 15 residues. CDR3 region: CSVATPGREGKTQYF. Here the CDR3 DNA reads TGCAGCGTTGCAACCCCCGGGCGGGAAGGGAAGACCCAGTACTTC.